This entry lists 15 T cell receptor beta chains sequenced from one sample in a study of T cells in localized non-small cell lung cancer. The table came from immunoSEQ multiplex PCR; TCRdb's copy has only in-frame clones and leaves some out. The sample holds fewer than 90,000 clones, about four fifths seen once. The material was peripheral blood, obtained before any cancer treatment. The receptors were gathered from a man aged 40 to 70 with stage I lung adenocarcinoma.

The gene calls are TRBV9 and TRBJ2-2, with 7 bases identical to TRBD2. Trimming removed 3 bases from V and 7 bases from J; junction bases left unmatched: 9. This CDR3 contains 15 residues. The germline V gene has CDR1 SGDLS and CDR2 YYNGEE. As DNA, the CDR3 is TGTGCCAGCAGCGCCCTTACTAGCGAGGTCGGGGAGCTGTTTTTT. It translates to CASSALTSEVGELFF.

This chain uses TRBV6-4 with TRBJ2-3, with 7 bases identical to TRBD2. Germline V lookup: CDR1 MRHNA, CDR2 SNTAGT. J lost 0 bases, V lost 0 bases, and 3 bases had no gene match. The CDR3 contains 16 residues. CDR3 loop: CASSDSAGASTDTQYF. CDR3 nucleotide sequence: TGTGCCAGCAGTGACTCGGCGGGAGCTAGCACAGATACGCAGTATTTT.

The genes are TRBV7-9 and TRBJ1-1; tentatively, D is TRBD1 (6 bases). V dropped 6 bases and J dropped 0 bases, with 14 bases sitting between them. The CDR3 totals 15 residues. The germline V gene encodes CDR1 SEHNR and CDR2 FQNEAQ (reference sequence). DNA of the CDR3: TGTGCCAGCAGGGGCTGGGGGCCGCTGAACACTGAAGCTTTCTTT. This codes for CASRGWGPLNTEAFF.

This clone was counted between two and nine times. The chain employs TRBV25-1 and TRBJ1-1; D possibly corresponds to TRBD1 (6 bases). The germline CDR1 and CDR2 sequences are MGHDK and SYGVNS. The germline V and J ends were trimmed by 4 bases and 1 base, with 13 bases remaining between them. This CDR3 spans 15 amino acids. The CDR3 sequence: CASSASTGPNTEAFF. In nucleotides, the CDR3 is TGTGCCAGCAGTGCCTCGACAGGCCCGAACACTGAAGCTTTCTTT.

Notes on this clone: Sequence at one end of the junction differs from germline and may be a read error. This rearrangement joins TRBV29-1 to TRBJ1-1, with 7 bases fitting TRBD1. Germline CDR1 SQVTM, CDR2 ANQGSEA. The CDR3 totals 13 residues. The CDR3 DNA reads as TGCAGCGTTCCCGGGACAGCGGGGTTGGAAGGTTTCTTT. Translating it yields CSVPGTAGLEGFF.

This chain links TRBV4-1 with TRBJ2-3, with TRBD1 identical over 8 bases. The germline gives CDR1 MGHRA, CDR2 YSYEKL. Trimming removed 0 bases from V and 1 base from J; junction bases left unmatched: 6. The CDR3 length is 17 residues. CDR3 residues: CASSQEGVQGGTDTQYF. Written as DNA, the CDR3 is TGCGCCAGCAGCCAAGAGGGGGTACAGGGGGGCACAGATACGCAGTATTTT.

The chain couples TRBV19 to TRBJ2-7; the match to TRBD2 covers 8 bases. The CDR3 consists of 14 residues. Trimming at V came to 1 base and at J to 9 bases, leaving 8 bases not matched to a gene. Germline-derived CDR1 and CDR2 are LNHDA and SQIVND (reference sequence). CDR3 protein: CASSIGYSGTSQYF. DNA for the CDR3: TGTGCCAGTAGTATAGGGTATAGCGGGACGTCGCAGTACTTC. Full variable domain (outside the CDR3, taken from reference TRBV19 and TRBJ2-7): DGGITQSPKYLFRKEGQNVTLSCEQNLNHDAMYWYRQDPGQGLRLIYYSQIVNDFQKGDIAEGYSVSREKKESFPLTVTSAQKNPTAFYLCASSIGYSGTSQYFGPGTRLTVT.

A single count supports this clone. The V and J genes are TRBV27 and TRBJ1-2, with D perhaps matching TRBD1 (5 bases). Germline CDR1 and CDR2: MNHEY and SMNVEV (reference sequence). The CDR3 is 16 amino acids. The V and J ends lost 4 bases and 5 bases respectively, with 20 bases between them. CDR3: CASSSIGSGGGYGYTF. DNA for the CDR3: TGTGCCAGCAGTTCTATAGGGTCGGGCGGGGGGTATGGCTACACCTTC.

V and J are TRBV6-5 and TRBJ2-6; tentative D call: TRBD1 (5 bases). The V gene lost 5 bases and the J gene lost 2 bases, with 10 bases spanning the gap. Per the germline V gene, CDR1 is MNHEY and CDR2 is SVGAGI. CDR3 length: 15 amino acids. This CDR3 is CASSGASAGANVLTF. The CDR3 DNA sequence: TGTGCCAGCAGTGGGGCCTCGGCTGGGGCCAACGTCCTGACTTTC.

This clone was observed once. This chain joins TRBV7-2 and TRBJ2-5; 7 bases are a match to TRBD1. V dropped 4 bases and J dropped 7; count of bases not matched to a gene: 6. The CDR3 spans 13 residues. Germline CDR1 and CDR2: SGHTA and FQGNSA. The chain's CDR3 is CASSWDSPGTQYF. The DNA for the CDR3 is TGTGCCAGCAGCTGGGACAGCCCGGGGACCCAGTACTTC.

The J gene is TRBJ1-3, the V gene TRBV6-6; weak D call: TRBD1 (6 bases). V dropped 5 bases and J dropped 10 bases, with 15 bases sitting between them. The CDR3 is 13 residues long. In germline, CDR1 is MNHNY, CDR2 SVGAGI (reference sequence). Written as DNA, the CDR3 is TGTGCCAGCAGTAAGGGGGGCGCATGGACCATATATTTT. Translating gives CASSKGGAWTIYF.

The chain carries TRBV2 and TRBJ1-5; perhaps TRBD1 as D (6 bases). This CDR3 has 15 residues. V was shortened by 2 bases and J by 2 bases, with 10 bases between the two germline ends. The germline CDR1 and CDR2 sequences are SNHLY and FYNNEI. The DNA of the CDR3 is TGTGCCAGCAGTGAAACCAGGGGCGGCAATCAGCCCCAGCATTTT. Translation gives CASSETRGGNQPQHF.

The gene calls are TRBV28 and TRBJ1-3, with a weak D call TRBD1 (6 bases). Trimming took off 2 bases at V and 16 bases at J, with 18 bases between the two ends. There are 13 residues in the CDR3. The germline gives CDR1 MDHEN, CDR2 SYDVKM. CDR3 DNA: TGTGCCAGCAGTTTAAAGTACCTCGGGACACAGTATTTT. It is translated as CASSLKYLGTQYF.

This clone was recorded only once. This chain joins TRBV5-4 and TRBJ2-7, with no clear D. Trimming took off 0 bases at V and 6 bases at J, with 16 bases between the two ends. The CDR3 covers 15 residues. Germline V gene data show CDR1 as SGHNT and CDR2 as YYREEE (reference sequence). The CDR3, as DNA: TGTGCCAGCAGCTTGGCGGTAGCAGGCCCGGCCGAGCAGTACTTC. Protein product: CASSLAVAGPAEQYF. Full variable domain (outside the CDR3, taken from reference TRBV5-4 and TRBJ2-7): ETGVTQSPTHLIKTRGQQVTLRCSSQSGHNTVSWYQQALGQGPQFIFQYYREEENGRGNFPPRFSGLQFPNYSSELNVNALELDDSALYLCASSLAVAGPAEQYFGPGTRLTVT.

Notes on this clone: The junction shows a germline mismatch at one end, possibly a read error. The DNA of the CDR3 is TGTGCCTGGAGCGTCCACGTCGTGCCGGCTCTTATGTTT. Protein product: CAWSVHVVPALMF. The chain has TRBV30 and TRBJ1-3; D uncertain. In germline, CDR1 is GTSNPN, CDR2 SVGIG (reference sequence). The CDR3 totals 13 residues.